Described below is a single T cell receptor (beta chain) sequence and its context. Per the study methods: Counts of nucleated cells, estimated from reference gene primer amplification, were obtained. Clones were sequenced by immunoSEQ multiplex PCR, and TCRdb holds only the in-frame ones, with some missing. That table gives V, J and clone size, and the DNA gave D and trimming. In the table there are roughly 100,000 clones, roughly nine tenths of which are singletons. The sample originates from a study of blood T cell repertoires in COVID-19. Across the whole study: Donors in the United States, Italy and Spain gave samples during acute or convalescent COVID-19. Nucleic acid was either cDNA or gDNA, and it came from T cells, B-cell-depleted T cells, or PBMCs.

The sequenced material came from peripheral blood. The receptor's source is a human donor in a cohort sampled during active COVID-19.

The CDR3 loop reads CASSYSGTRNQPQHF. For the CDR3, the DNA is TGTGCCAGCAGTTACTCGGGCACCCGCAATCAGCCCCAGCATTTT. J is TRBJ1-5 and V is TRBV6-6; D uncertain. Germline V CDR1 and CDR2: MNHNY, SVGAGI (reference sequence). The V gene lost 0 bases and the J gene lost 2 bases, with 8 bases spanning the gap. This CDR3 spans 15 amino acids.